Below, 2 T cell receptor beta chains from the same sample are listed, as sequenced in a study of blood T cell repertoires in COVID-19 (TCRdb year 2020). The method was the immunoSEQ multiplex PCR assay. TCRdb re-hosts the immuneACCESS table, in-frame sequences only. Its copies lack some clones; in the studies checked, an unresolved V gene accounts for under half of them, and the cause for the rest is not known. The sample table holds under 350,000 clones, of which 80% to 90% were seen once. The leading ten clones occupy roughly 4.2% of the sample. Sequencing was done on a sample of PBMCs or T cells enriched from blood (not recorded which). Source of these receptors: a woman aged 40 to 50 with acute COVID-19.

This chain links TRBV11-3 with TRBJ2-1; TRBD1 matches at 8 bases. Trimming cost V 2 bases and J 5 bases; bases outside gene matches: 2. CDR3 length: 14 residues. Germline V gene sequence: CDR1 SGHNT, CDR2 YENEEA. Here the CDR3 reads CASSLQGADNEQFF. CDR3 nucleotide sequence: TGTGCCAGCAGCTTACAGGGGGCGGACAATGAGCAGTTCTTC.

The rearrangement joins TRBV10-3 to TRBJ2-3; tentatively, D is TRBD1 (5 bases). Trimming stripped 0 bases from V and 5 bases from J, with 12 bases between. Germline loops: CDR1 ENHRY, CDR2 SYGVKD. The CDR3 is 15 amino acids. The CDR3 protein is CAISESGQVGDTQYF. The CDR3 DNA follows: TGTGCCATCAGTGAGTCGGGGCAGGTAGGAGATACGCAGTATTTT.